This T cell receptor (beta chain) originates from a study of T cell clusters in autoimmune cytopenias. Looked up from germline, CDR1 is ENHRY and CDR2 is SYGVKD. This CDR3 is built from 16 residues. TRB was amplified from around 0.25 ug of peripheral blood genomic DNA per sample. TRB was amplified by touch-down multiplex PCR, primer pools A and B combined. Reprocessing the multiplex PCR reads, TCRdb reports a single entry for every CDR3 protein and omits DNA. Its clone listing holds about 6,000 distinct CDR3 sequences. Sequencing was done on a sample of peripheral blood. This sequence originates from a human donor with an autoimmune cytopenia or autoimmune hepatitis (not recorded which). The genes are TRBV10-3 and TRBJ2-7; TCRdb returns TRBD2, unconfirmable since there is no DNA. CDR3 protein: CATAETGTSGGYEQYF.